The 15 T cell receptor beta chains below come from one sample, sequenced in a study of T cells in Graves' hyperthyroidism and ophthalmopathy. RNA transcripts were the template for amplifying TCR beta CDR3 regions. The TCR CDR3 first-round RT-PCR relied on the HTBI primer set. TCRdb independently ran MiXCR on the multiplex PCR reads; one entry per CDR3 protein. The table includes under 200,000 distinct CDR3 sequences, roughly 10% detected once. The sequenced material came from blood. Receptors were obtained from a woman under 30 with Graves' hyperthyroidism that later progressed to Graves' ophthalmopathy.

The genes are TRBV4-2 and TRBJ1-6; D uncertain. The CDR3 loop spans 13 amino acids. The germline CDR1 and CDR2 sequences are LGHNA and YNFKEQ. V gave up 0 bases and J gave up 9 bases, with 6 bases separating them. In DNA, the CDR3 is TGTGCCAGCAGCCAAGAAACGGGTTCACCCCTCCACTTT. Its protein product is CASSQETGSPLHF.

This clonotype was counted at least ten times. The J gene is TRBJ2-7, the V gene TRBV20-1; TRBD2 agrees at 12 bases. The CDR3 is made up of 13 amino acids. Germline V gives CDR1 DFQATT, CDR2 SNEGSKA (reference sequence). V was clipped by 3 bases and J by 6 bases; unmatched bases: 3. This chain's CDR3 is CSARTSGRGEQYF. CDR3 sequence (DNA): TGCAGTGCTAGGACTAGCGGGAGAGGCGAGCAGTACTTC.

This clonotype was seen ten or more times. The CDR3 protein is CASSPTGTGDYNEQFF. Written as DNA, the CDR3 is TGCGCCAGCAGCCCAACCGGGACAGGGGACTACAATGAGCAGTTCTTC. This sequence joins TRBV5-1 and TRBJ2-1; the match to TRBD1 covers 10 bases. Germline CDR1 reads SGHRS; CDR2 reads YFSETQ. The CDR3 runs to 16 residues. Trimming removed 4 bases from V and 3 bases from J; junction bases left unmatched: 7. Full variable domain (remainder filled in from reference TRBV5-1 and TRBJ2-1): KAGVTQTPRYLIKTRGQQVTLSCSPISGHRSVSWYQQTPGQGLQFLFEYFSETQRNKGNFPGRFSGRQFSNSRSEMNVSTLELGDSALYLCASSPTGTGDYNEQFFGPGTRLTVL.

Ten or more counts support this clonotype. This rearrangement joins TRBV6-1 to TRBJ2-7; 11 nucleotides agree with TRBD2. The CDR3 totals 16 residues. J gave up 4 bases and V 6 bases, and 11 bases lay outside the gene matches. Germline assignment: CDR1 MNHNS and CDR2 SASEGT. CDR3 sequence (DNA): TGTGCCAGCAGACTCTCGTGGACTAGCGGGTATTACGAGCAGTACTTC. Its protein product is CASRLSWTSGYYEQYF.

This clonotype was counted at least ten times. The chain recombines TRBV27 with TRBJ2-2, with D tentatively TRBD1 (5 bases). Per germline, CDR1 MNHEY and CDR2 SMNVEV (reference sequence). V lost 5 bases, J lost 7 bases, and 17 bases lay in between. This CDR3 comprises 15 residues. The CDR3 coding sequence is TGTGCCAGCAGTGTTTCTATCGACAGTTACGGGGAGCTGTTTTTT. Protein product: CASSVSIDSYGELFF.

In its sample, this clonotype was seen many times. This chain uses TRBV12-3 or TRBV12-4 with TRBJ2-7; no clear D gene. The CDR3 totals 14 residues. The germline V and J ends were trimmed by 3 bases and 5 bases, with 14 bases remaining between them. The CDR3 spells CASSFSTKGNEQYF. The CDR3 nucleotides are TGTGCCAGCAGTTTTTCCACTAAGGGTAACGAGCAGTACTTC.

Many counts were recorded for this clonotype. V is TRBV7-2 and J is TRBJ1-4, with D unclear. The CDR3 loop spans 14 amino acids. From germline, CDR1 is SGHTA and CDR2 FQGNSA. Trimming took off 6 bases at V and 4 bases at J, with 12 bases between the two ends. For the CDR3, the DNA is TGTGCCAGCAGTTCCCAGGTCCGTAATGAAAAACTGTTTTTT. It is translated as CASSSQVRNEKLFF.

Note on this clonotype: Without the conserved terminal phenylalanine or tryptophan, this CDR3 likely stems from a read error. V usage is TRBV28 and J usage is TRBJ1-1; tentatively, D is TRBD1 (5 bases). This CDR3 comprises 15 residues. CDR1 and CDR2 (germline): MDHEN, SYDVKM. CDR3 in DNA: TGTGCCAGCAGTTTATTGGGCAGGGAGAACACTGGAGCTTTCCTT. Translation gives CASSLLGRENTGAFL.

This clonotype appeared many times. The rearrangement uses TRBV3-1 and TRBJ1-4; 7 bases agree with TRBD1. CDR3 length equals 15 residues. After removal of 6 bases from V and 0 bases from J, the junction contained 4 bases not matched to a gene. Germline V gene sequence: CDR1 LGHDT, CDR2 YNNKEL (reference sequence). CDR3 bases: TGTGCCAGCAGTCGGGACAGCACAACTAATGAAAAACTGTTTTTT. Translation gives CASSRDSTTNEKLFF.

This clonotype was observed many times. The J gene is TRBJ1-2, the V gene TRBV2; D not resolved. The V end was cut by 10 bases, the J end by 6 bases, with 18 bases between. The CDR3 has 13 residues. Germline CDR1 reads SNHLY; CDR2 reads FYNNEI. DNA for the CDR3: TGTGCCATCCTTAGATTCTCTGGTAATGGCTACACCTTC. Its protein is CAILRFSGNGYTF.

The table lists this clonotype with many counts. V gene TRBV7-2 combines with J gene TRBJ2-2; D is uncertain. This CDR3 spans 16 amino acids. Deletions cut 5 bases from V and 0 bases from J, with 13 bases between. Germline loops: CDR1 SGHTA, CDR2 FQGNSA. This CDR3 is CASSRLVGANTGELFF. In nucleotides, the CDR3 is TGTGCCAGCAGCCGCCTGGTAGGCGCGAACACCGGGGAGCTGTTTTTT.

This clonotype showed up many times. The chain recombines TRBV6-1 with TRBJ2-7, with TRBD1 identical over 7 bases. Germline trimming cut 5 bases from V and 3 bases from J; bases unmatched to any gene: 7. CDR1 and CDR2 (germline): MNHNS, SASEGT. The CDR3 sequence is 14 residues long. CDR3 nucleotide sequence: TGTGCCAGCAGTAGACAGGGTGGGATCTACGAGCAGTACTTC. It specifies CASSRQGGIYEQYF.

This clonotype has at least ten counts. The V call is TRBV7-9, the J call TRBJ1-2, with 7 nucleotides matching TRBD1. This CDR3 spans 13 amino acids. V shed 1 base and J 10 bases; nucleotides not matched to a gene: 6. The germline V gene encodes CDR1 SEHNR and CDR2 FQNEAQ (reference sequence). The DNA of the CDR3 is TGTGCCAGCAGCTTAGGGTTTACAGGGGACTACACCTTC. Amino acids: CASSLGFTGDYTF.

This clonotype was detected only a few times. A much bigger clone sits one base away, suggesting this may be a read error. The chain uses TRBV27 and TRBJ2-1, with no clear D. The V gene's germline CDR1 is MNHEY and CDR2 SMNVEV (reference sequence). The CDR3 loop spans 15 amino acids. The CDR3 DNA sequence: TGTGCCAGCCGGTTGCGTAGGGTAACCTACAATGAGCAGTCCTTC. This encodes CASRLRRVTYNEQSF.

This clonotype was detected ten times or more. This sequence joins TRBV6-1 and TRBJ1-3; D gene ambiguous. The V and J ends lost 5 bases and 0 bases respectively, with 17 bases between them. The CDR3 covers 17 residues. The germline CDR1 and CDR2 sequences are MNHNS and SASEGT. The DNA for the CDR3 is TGTGCCAGCAGTTACACCTTGGACGGGCACTCTGGAAACACCATATATTTT. It is translated as CASSYTLDGHSGNTIYF.